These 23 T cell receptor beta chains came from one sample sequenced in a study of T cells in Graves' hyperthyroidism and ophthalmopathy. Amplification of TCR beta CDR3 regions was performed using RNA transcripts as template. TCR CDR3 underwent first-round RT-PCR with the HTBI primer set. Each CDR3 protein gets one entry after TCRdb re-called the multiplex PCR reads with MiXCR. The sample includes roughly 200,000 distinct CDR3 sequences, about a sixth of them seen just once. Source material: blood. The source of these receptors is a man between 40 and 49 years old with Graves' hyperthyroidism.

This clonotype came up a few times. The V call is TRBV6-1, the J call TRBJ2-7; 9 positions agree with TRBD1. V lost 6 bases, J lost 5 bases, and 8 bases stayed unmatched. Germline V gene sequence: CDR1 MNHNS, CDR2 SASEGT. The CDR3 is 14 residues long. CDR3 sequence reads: CASRGQGSRDEQYF. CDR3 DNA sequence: TGTGCCAGCAGGGGACAGGGCAGTAGGGACGAGCAGTACTTC.

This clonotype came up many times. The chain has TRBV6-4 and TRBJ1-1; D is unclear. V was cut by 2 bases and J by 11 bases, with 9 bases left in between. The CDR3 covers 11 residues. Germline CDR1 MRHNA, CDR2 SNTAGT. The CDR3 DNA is TGTGCCAGCAGTGACAGGGTTGGCGCTTTCTTT. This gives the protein CASSDRVGAFF.

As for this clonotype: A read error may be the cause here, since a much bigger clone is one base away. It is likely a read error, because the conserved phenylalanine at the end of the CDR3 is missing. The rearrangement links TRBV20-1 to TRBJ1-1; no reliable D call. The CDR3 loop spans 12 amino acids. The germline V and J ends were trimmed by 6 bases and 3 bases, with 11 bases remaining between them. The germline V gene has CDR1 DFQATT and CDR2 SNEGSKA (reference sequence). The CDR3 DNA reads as TGCAGTGCATCGGGAGATTACACTGAAGCTTTCCTT. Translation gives CSASGDYTEAFL.

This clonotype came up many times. In DNA form, the CDR3 reads TGTGCCAGCAGGGATTTAGAGAGGGGTGAGCAGTTCTTC. The encoded protein is CASRDLERGEQFF. The genes are TRBV27 and TRBJ2-1; D tentatively reads TRBD1 or TRBD2 (5 bases each). V lost 6 bases to trimming and J lost 9 bases, with 15 bases between them. Germline values: CDR1 MNHEY, CDR2 SMNVEV (reference sequence). This CDR3 has 13 residues.

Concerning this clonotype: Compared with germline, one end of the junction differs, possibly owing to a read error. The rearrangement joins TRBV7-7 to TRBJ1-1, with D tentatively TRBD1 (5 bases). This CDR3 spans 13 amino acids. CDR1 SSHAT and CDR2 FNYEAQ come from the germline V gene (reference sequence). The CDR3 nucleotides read TGTGCTAGCAGCCCCAGGGTCGGGACTGAAGCTTTCTTT. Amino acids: CASSPRVGTEAFF.

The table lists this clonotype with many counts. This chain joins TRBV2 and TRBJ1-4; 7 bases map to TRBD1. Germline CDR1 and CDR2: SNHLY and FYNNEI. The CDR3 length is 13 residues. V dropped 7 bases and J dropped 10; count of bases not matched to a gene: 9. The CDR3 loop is CASIRGLSGKLFF. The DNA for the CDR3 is TGTGCCAGCATAAGGGGGCTTTCGGGAAAACTGTTTTTT.

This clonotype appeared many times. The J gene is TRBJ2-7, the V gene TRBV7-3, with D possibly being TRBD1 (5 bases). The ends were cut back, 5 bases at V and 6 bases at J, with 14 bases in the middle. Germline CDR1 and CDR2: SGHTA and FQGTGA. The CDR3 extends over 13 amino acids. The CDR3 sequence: CASSLDRTGEQYF. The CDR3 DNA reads TGTGCCAGCAGCCTTGACCGTACAGGCGAGCAGTACTTC.

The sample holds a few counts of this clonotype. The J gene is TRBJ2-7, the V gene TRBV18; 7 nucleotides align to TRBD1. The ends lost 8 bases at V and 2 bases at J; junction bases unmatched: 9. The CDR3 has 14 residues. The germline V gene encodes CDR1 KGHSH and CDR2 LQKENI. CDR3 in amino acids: CASPTGTATYEQYF. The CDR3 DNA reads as TGTGCCAGCCCAACCGGGACAGCTACCTACGAGCAGTACTTC.

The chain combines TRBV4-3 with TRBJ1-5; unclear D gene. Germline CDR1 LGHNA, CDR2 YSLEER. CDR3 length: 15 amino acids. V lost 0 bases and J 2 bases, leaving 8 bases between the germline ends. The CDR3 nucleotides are TGCGCCAGCAGCCAAGACCGATACGGCAATCAGCCCCAGCATTTT. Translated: CASSQDRYGNQPQHF.

The CDR3, as DNA: TGTGCCAGCAGCTTCGGCGGGGGGGCCTCCAGATATAGCACAGATACGCAGTATTTT. Residues: CASSFGGGASRYSTDTQYF. The rearrangement uses TRBV7-3 and TRBJ2-3; TRBD2 aligns across 9 bases. Germline V gene sequence: CDR1 SGHTA, CDR2 FQGTGA. The CDR3 has 19 amino acids. The junction had 13 bases not matched to a gene; V was cut back by 3 bases and J by 0 bases.

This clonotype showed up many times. CDR3 coding DNA: TGCGCCAGCAGAGGAGGGGGGACTCAAGCGGATACGCAGTATTTT. It encodes CASRGGGTQADTQYF. The chain has TRBV5-1 and TRBJ2-3; either TRBD1 or TRBD2 may supply D (6 bases each). Germline V gene sequence: CDR1 SGHRS, CDR2 YFSETQ. Trimming took 5 bases from V and 6 from J, leaving 19 bases between them. This CDR3 region has 15 residues.

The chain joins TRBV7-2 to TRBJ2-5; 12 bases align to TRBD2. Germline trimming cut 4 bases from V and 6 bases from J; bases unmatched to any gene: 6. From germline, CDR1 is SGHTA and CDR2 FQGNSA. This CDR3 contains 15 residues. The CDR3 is CASSSSGGASKTQYF. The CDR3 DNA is TGTGCCAGCAGCTCTAGCGGGGGGGCCTCAAAGACCCAGTACTTC.

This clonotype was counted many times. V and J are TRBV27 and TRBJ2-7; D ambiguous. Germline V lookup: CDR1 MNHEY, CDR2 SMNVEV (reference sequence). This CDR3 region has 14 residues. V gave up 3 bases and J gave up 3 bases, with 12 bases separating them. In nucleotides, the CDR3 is TGTGCCAGCAGTTTTTCGGTTAATTACTACGAGCAGTACTTC. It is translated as CASSFSVNYYEQYF.

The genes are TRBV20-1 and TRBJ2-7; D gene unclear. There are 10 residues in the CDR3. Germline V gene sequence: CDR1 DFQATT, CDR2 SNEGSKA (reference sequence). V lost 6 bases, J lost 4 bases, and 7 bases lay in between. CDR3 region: CSARAYEQYF. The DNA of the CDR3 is TGCAGTGCAAGGGCTTACGAGCAGTACTTC.

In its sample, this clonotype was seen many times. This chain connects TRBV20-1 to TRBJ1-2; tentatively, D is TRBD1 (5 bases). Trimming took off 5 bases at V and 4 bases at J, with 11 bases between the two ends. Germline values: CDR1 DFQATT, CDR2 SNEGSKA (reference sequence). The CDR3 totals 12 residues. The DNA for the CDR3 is TGCAGTGCTCCCCAGGGAGCCTATGGCTACACCTTC. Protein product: CSAPQGAYGYTF.

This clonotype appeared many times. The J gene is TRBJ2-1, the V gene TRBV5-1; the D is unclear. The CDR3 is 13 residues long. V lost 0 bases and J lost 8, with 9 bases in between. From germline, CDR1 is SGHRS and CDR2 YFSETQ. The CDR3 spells CASSLGKQDEQFF. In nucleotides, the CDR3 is TGCGCCAGCAGCTTGGGGAAGCAGGATGAGCAGTTCTTC.

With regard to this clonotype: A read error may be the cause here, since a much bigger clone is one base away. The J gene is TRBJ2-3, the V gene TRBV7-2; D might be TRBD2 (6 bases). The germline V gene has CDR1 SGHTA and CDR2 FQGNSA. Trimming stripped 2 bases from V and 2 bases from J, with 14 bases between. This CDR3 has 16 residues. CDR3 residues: CASSLWEAVDTDTQYF. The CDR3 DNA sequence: TGTGCCAGCAGCTTATGGGAGGCTGTTGACACAGATACGCAGTATTTT.

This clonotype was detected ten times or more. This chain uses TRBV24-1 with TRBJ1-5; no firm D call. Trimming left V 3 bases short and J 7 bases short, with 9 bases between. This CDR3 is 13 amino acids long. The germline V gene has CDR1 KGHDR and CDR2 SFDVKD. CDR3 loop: CATSDPGGQPQHF. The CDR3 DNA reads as TGTGCCACCAGTGATCCCGGAGGGCAGCCCCAGCATTTT.

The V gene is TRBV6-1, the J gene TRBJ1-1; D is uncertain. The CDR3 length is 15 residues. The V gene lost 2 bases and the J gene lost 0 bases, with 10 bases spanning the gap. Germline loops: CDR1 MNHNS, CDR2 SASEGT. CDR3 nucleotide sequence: TGTGCCAGCAGTGAATACTACGGTCTGAACACTGAAGCTTTCTTT. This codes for CASSEYYGLNTEAFF.

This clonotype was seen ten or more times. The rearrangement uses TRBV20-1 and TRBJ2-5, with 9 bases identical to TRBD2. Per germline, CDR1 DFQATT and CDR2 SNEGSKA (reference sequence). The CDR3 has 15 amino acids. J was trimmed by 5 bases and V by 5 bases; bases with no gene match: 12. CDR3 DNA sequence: TGCAGTGCTCCTGTTAGCGGGGGACCCGGGGAGACCCAGTACTTC. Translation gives CSAPVSGGPGETQYF.

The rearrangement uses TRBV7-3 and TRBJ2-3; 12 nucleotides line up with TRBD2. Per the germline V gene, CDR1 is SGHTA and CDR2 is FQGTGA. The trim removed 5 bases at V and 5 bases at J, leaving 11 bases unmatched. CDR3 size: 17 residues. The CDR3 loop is CASSQSPLAGGQDTQYF. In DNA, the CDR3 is TGTGCCAGCAGCCAGTCCCCCCTAGCGGGGGGGCAAGATACGCAGTATTTT.

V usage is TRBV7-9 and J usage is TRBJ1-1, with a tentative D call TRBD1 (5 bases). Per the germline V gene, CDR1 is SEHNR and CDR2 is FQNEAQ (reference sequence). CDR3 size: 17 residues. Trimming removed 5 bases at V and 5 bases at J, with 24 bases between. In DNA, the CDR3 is TGTGCCAGCAGCCCCCCGCGCGGGGACTCCACGGCAACTGAAGCTTTCTTT. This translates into CASSPPRGDSTATEAFF.

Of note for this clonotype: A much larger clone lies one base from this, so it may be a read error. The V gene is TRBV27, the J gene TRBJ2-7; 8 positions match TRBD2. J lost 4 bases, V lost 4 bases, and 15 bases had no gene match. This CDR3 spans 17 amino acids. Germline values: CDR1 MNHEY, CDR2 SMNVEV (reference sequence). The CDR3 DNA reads TGTGCCAGCAGTTCCAAGGGACTAGTGGGGGGCATGTACGAGCAGTACTTC. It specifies CASSSKGLVGGMYEQYF.